The T cell receptor (beta chain) described here comes from a study of PD-1 blockade in mismatch repair-deficient tumors. General study results and limits: All three positive peptides came from frameshift mutations, yielding 142 blood TCRs.

Trimming cost V 0 bases and J 1 base, with 7 bases left between them. This CDR3 region has 14 residues. Looked up from germline, CDR1 is MNHEY and CDR2 is SMNVEV (reference sequence). Profiling relied on immunoSEQ multiplex PCR, and the TCRdb table lists in-frame clones only, not all of them. The sample lists about 13,000 clones, 80% to 90% occurring once. Time point in this sample: approximately 11-day in vitro stimulation with candidate neoantigen peptide 4. TCRs were sequenced from a few patients responding to pembrolizumab. A roughly 11-day in vitro culture was run per each of 7 or 8 reactive peptides. A no-peptide control culture served as baseline for clone fold changes. Concerning this clone: Its specificity is unknown.

This receptor was obtained from an adult with mismatch repair-deficient cancer. The rearrangement joins TRBV27 to TRBJ2-7, with TRBD2 as a possible D gene (5 bases). The material was cells cultured in vitro, obtained from a patient treated with pembrolizumab. This chain's CDR3 is CASSLSGISYEQYF. The CDR3 nucleotides are TGTGCCAGCAGTTTATCCGGGATTTCCTACGAGCAGTACTTC.